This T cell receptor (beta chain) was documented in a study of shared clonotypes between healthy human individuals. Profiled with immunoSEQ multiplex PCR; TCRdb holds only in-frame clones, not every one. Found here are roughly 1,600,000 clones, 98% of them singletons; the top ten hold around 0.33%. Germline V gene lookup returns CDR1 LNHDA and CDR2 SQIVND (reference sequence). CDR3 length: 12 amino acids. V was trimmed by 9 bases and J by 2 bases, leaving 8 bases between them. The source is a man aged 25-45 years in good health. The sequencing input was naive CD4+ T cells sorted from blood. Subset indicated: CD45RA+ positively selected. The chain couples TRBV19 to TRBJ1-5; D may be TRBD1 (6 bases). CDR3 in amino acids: CASNRGNQPQHF. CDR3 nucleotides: TGTGCCAGCAACAGGGGCAATCAGCCCCAGCATTTT. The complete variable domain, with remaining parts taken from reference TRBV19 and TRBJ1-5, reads DGGITQSPKYLFRKEGQNVTLSCEQNLNHDAMYWYRQDPGQGLRLIYYSQIVNDFQKGDIAEGYSVSREKKESFPLTVTSAQKNPTAFYLCASNRGNQPQHFGDGTRLSIL.